The 27 T cell receptor beta chains presented below share a single source sample, sequenced in a study of blood T cell repertoires in COVID-19. The data were produced by immunoSEQ multiplex PCR, yet TCRdb's version contains in-frame clones alone and is incomplete. The table has just under 150,000 clones, approximately 90% seen once. The sequenced sample was peripheral blood. These receptors originate from a woman aged 45-65 years with active or convalescent COVID-19.

V usage is TRBV13 and J usage is TRBJ2-1; maybe TRBD2 (5 bases). Germline V gene sequence: CDR1 PRHDT, CDR2 FYEKMQ (reference sequence). Trimming left V 2 bases short and J 0 bases short, with 14 bases between. This CDR3 comprises 17 residues. The CDR3 reads CASSLLASSTSYNEQFF. DNA for the CDR3: TGTGCCAGCAGCTTATTGGCTAGCTCTACCTCCTACAATGAGCAGTTCTTC.

For the CDR3, the DNA is TGTGCCAGCAGCCCGGGGAGCTACGAGCAGTACTTC. It is translated as CASSPGSYEQYF. The rearrangement uses TRBV28 and TRBJ2-7, with a tentative D call TRBD2 (5 bases). Germline values: CDR1 MDHEN, CDR2 SYDVKM. Deletions cut 6 bases from V and 3 bases from J, with 9 bases between. This CDR3 comprises 12 residues.

The DNA for the CDR3 is TGTGCCACCAGCAGTGACGGGAAAGGAGGGATCACTGAAGCTTTCTTT. Its protein is CATSSDGKGGITEAFF. This chain connects TRBV15 to TRBJ1-1; D is uncertain. Looked up from germline, CDR1 is LNHNV and CDR2 is YYDKDF (reference sequence). The V gene lost 3 bases and the J gene lost 4 bases, with 18 bases spanning the gap. This CDR3 spans 16 amino acids. The variable domain in full, with the rest retrieved from reference TRBV15 and TRBJ1-1, is DAMVIQNPRYQVTQFGKPVTLSCSQTLNHNVMYWYQQKSSQAPKLLFHYYDKDFNNEADTPDNFQSRRPNTSFCFLDIRSPGLGDTAMYLCATSSDGKGGITEAFFGQGTRLTVV.

This chain uses TRBV30 with TRBJ2-7; the D gene is possibly TRBD1 (6 bases). The CDR3 contains 16 residues. Germline-derived CDR1 and CDR2 are GTSNPN and SVGIG (reference sequence). V gave up 2 bases and J gave up 3 bases, with 20 bases separating them. The CDR3 DNA reads TGTGCCTGGAGTCGTCCGAGAGGGGGATCTTTCTACGAGCAGTACTTC. The encoded protein is CAWSRPRGGSFYEQYF.

J is TRBJ2-7 and V is TRBV18, with D possibly matching TRBD1 (5 bases). V was shortened by 3 bases and J by 2 bases, with 8 bases between the two germline ends. This CDR3 has 13 residues. CDR1 and CDR2 from the germline V gene are KGHSH and LQKENI. The CDR3 is CASSPGLTYEQYF. The CDR3 DNA is TGTGCCAGCTCACCGGGGCTAACCTACGAGCAGTACTTC.

The table lists this clone with a few counts. The rearrangement links TRBV30 to TRBJ2-7; D may be TRBD2 (6 bases). CDR1 is GTSNPN, CDR2 SVGIG, per germline (reference sequence). The V and J ends lost 5 bases and 3 bases respectively, with 26 bases between them. This CDR3 is built from 17 residues. The CDR3 is CAWSRLLTSSTLYEQYF. The CDR3 region has the DNA TGTGCCTGGTCCCGGTTACTGACTAGTTCTACCCTCTACGAGCAGTACTTC.

V gene TRBV11-2 combines with J gene TRBJ1-6, with 9 bases aligning to TRBD1. Looked up from germline, CDR1 is SGHAT and CDR2 is FQNNGV. The CDR3 is 16 amino acids. V shed 5 bases and J 10 bases; nucleotides not matched to a gene: 12. The CDR3 spells CASSATSGTGYSPLHF. The DNA of the CDR3 is TGTGCCAGCAGCGCGACATCCGGGACAGGGTACTCACCCCTCCACTTT.

The rearrangement links TRBV19 to TRBJ1-3; D is unresolved. Trimming pared 5 bases from V and 3 bases from J, leaving 17 bases between. This CDR3 has 16 residues. The germline V gene encodes CDR1 LNHDA and CDR2 SQIVND (reference sequence). The chain's CDR3 is CASSWARPEIGNTIYF. The CDR3 nucleotides read TGTGCCAGTAGTTGGGCACGGCCTGAGATTGGAAACACCATATATTTT.

This chain connects TRBV30 to TRBJ1-5; possible D gene TRBD1, 5 bases. Germline CDR1 reads GTSNPN; CDR2 reads SVGIG (reference sequence). The V and J ends lost 1 base and 6 bases respectively, with 13 bases between them. CDR3 length: 14 amino acids. CDR3 DNA: TGTGCCTGGAGTGAGGGGAGGGTAGGTCAGCCCCAGCATTTT. Translating gives CAWSEGRVGQPQHF.

Comments on this clone: The sample has other DNA sequences that encode this CDR3 too. The chain carries TRBV6-2 or TRBV6-3 and TRBJ1-2, with 7 bases that match TRBD1. V was clipped by 4 bases and J by 3 bases; unmatched bases: 8. The CDR3 length is 15 residues. The germline CDR1 and CDR2 sequences are MNHEY and SVGEGT. The CDR3 DNA is TGTGCCAGCAGTTCGATAGGGGGCACAGACTATGGCTACACCTTC. This translates into CASSSIGGTDYGYTF.

The chain combines TRBV29-1 with TRBJ2-7, with 7 positions matching TRBD1. The CDR3 sequence is 14 residues long. Germline V gene data show CDR1 as SQVTM and CDR2 as ANQGSEA. J gave up 0 bases and V 6 bases, and 8 bases lay outside the gene matches. CDR3 in DNA: TGCAGCGTCAGGATGACAGGGAGCTCCTACGAGCAGTACTTC. It is translated as CSVRMTGSSYEQYF.

The chain couples TRBV27 to TRBJ1-5; possibly TRBD1 for D (5 bases). Germline V gives CDR1 MNHEY, CDR2 SMNVEV (reference sequence). This CDR3 region has 15 residues. V was cut by 5 bases and J by 8 bases, with 19 bases left in between. The CDR3 here is CASSPGTRGFEPQHF. In DNA, the CDR3 is TGTGCCAGCAGTCCCGGGACGCGGGGATTTGAGCCCCAGCATTTT.

A few counts support this clone. The rearrangement uses TRBV10-1 and TRBJ1-1; D gene ambiguous. V lost 3 bases, J lost 0 bases, and 23 bases lay in between. CDR1 and CDR2 (germline): WNHNN, SYGVQD (reference sequence). The CDR3 has 19 amino acids. In DNA form, the CDR3 reads TGCGCCAGCAGTGACCTTCAAAGTACGGGAAGCCACATGAACACTGAAGCTTTCTTT. Amino acids: CASSDLQSTGSHMNTEAFF.

The chain employs TRBV19 and TRBJ2-7; perhaps TRBD2 as D (6 bases). The CDR3 sequence is 13 residues long. Looked up from germline, CDR1 is LNHDA and CDR2 is SQIVND (reference sequence). V shed 6 bases and J shed 0 bases, with 9 bases lying between them. CDR3 region: CASSAGPSYEQYF. The CDR3 bases are TGTGCCAGTAGCGCGGGGCCCTCCTACGAGCAGTACTTC.

This sequence joins TRBV7-2 and TRBJ2-7; D is uncertain. Trimming cost V 5 bases and J 3 bases, with 11 bases left between them. The length of the CDR3 is 13 residues. CDR1 and CDR2 from the germline V gene are SGHTA and FQGNSA. The CDR3 coding sequence is TGTGCCAGCAGCGTAAATCGAGTCTACGAGCAGTACTTC. This sequence encodes CASSVNRVYEQYF.

The genes are TRBV4-1 and TRBJ2-7; TRBD1 is a possible D gene (5 bases). V was clipped by 4 bases and J by 0 bases, with 13 bases between them. There are 15 residues in the CDR3. In germline, CDR1 is MGHRA, CDR2 YSYEKL. This CDR3 is CASSPRAISSYEQYF. The DNA of the CDR3 is TGCGCCAGCAGCCCCAGGGCCATCAGCTCCTACGAGCAGTACTTC.

The V and J genes are TRBV7-3 and TRBJ2-5, with 7 bases aligning to TRBD1. The J segment lost 0 bases and the V segment lost 5 bases, leaving 6 bases of the junction unmatched. Per the germline V gene, CDR1 is SGHTA and CDR2 is FQGTGA. This CDR3 contains 15 residues. Written as DNA, the CDR3 is TGTGCCAGCAGCCCGGGACAGAAGTACCAAGAGACCCAGTACTTC. This sequence encodes CASSPGQKYQETQYF.

The chain carries TRBV11-2 and TRBJ2-2, with 10 bases fitting TRBD1. The germline V gene has CDR1 SGHAT and CDR2 FQNNGV. The CDR3 is made up of 18 amino acids. With V trimmed by 2 bases and J by 3 bases, 9 bases remained unmatched. The CDR3: CASSLISGTGAHTGELFF. Written as DNA, the CDR3 is TGTGCCAGCAGCTTAATTTCCGGGACAGGGGCACACACCGGGGAGCTGTTTTTT.

The chain recombines TRBV7-9 with TRBJ2-1, with D possibly being TRBD1 (5 bases). The V gene lost 1 base and the J gene lost 7 bases, with 11 bases spanning the gap. The germline gives CDR1 SEHNR, CDR2 FQNEAQ (reference sequence). This CDR3 region has 14 residues. Here the CDR3 DNA reads TGTGCCAGCAGCTTAGGGGGTCAGGGAAATGAGCAGTTCTTC. Protein product: CASSLGGQGNEQFF.

The rearrangement links TRBV3-1 (or the pseudogene TRBV3-2) to TRBJ2-5, with D possibly TRBD1 on 6 matching bases. The V end was cut by 1 base, the J end by 3 bases, with 12 bases between. Germline V gene data show CDR1 as LGHDT and CDR2 as YNNKEL (reference sequence). The CDR3 has 15 residues. CDR3 sequence: CASSQGSGAKETQYF. CDR3 DNA sequence: TGTGCCAGCAGCCAAGGGTCAGGGGCGAAAGAGACCCAGTACTTC.

V is TRBV7-9 and J is TRBJ2-3; no clear D. The CDR3 consists of 13 residues. CDR1 SEHNR and CDR2 FQNEAQ come from the germline V gene (reference sequence). V was trimmed by 4 bases and J by 6 bases, leaving 11 bases between them. This CDR3 reads CASSSLTADTQYF. The CDR3, as DNA: TGTGCCAGCAGCTCGCTGACTGCTGATACGCAGTATTTT.

The chain joins TRBV29-1 to TRBJ1-2; D is unclear. Germline CDR1 and CDR2: SQVTM and ANQGSEA. The CDR3 is made up of 11 amino acids. Trimming removed 4 bases from V and 5 bases from J, with 8 bases in between. The CDR3 is CSVGLGYGYTF. The CDR3 DNA sequence: TGCAGCGTTGGACTCGGGTATGGCTACACCTTC.

The rearrangement links TRBV25-1 to TRBJ2-7, with D perhaps TRBD2 (6 bases). CDR3 length equals 15 residues. CDR1 is MGHDK and CDR2 is SYGVNS in the germline V gene. V lost 4 bases and J lost 2, with 15 bases in between. The CDR3 DNA follows: TGTGCCAGCAGTGGTGGGGGGACCACCACCTACGAGCAGTACTTC. This encodes CASSGGGTTTYEQYF.

In its sample, this clone was seen once. This chain links TRBV7-2 with TRBJ1-4, with 8 positions matching TRBD1. CDR3 length: 15 residues. Germline assignment: CDR1 SGHTA and CDR2 FQGNSA. Trimming removed 5 bases from V and 7 bases from J; junction bases left unmatched: 9. The CDR3 DNA reads TGTGCCAGCAGCGATCGCAGGGGGCGACGTGAAAAACTGTTTTTT. Its translation: CASSDRRGRREKLFF.

The V gene is TRBV2, the J gene TRBJ1-5; D is undetermined. The V gene's germline CDR1 is SNHLY and CDR2 FYNNEI. Trimming took off 0 bases at V and 6 bases at J, with 9 bases between the two ends. The CDR3 runs to 14 residues. CDR3 amino acids: CASSEAGGSQPQHF. DNA of the CDR3: TGTGCCAGCAGTGAAGCAGGCGGGAGTCAGCCCCAGCATTTT.

V is TRBV2 and J is TRBJ1-2, with D hard to call. This CDR3 contains 15 residues. Trimming pared 6 bases from V and 8 bases from J, leaving 22 bases between. Germline V CDR1 and CDR2: SNHLY, FYNNEI. CDR3 DNA sequence: TGTGCCAGCAGGTCCATGTTGGGCCCCCAGGAAGGCTACACCTTC. It encodes CASRSMLGPQEGYTF.

The V call is TRBV28, the J call TRBJ1-6; D is undetermined. This CDR3 has 13 amino acids. The V gene's germline CDR1 is MDHEN and CDR2 SYDVKM. Trimming pared 6 bases from V and 10 bases from J, leaving 13 bases between. CDR3 sequence reads: CASSSRLGSPLHF. The CDR3 DNA reads as TGTGCCAGCAGCTCGAGACTTGGATCACCCCTCCACTTT.